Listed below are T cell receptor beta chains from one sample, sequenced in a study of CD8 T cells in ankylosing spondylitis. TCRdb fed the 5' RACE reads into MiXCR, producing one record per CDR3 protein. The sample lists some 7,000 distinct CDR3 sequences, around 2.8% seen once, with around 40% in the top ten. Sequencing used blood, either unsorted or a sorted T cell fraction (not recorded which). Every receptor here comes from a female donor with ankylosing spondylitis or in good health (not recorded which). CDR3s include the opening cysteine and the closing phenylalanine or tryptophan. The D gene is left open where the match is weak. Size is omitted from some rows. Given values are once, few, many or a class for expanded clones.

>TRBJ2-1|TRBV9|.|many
CASSAPNNEQFF
TGTGCCAGCAGCGCCCCGAACAATGAGCAGTTCTTC
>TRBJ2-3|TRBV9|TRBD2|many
CASSVALAGALGTDTQYF
TGTGCCAGCAGCGTAGCCCTAGCGGGGGCCCTAGGCACAGATACGCAGTATTTT
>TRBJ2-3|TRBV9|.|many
CASSSTASIRSDTQYF
TGTGCCAGCAGCTCAACCGCAAGTATTCGTTCAGATACGCAGTATTTT
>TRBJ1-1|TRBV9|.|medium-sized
CASSVGGSTEAFF
TGTGCCAGCAGCGTAGGTGGTTCTACTGAAGCTTTCTTT
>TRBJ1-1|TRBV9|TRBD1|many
CASSVTGGDATEAFF
TGTGCCAGCAGCGTTACAGGGGGGGACGCCACTGAAGCTTTCTTT
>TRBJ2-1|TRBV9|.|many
CASSPTPGSSYNEQFF
TGTGCCAGCAGCCCTACCCCCGGGAGCTCCTACAATGAGCAGTTCTTC
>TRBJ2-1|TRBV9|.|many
CASSVDNNEQFF
TGTGCCAGCAGCGTAGATAACAATGAGCAGTTCTTC
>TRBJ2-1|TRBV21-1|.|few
CASSTAEVGTSYNEQFF
TGTGCCAGCAGCACCGCCGAAGTTGGGACAAGCTACAATGAGCAGTTCTTC
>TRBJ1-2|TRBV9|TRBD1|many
CASSATGTANYGYTF
TGTGCCAGCAGCGCGACGGGGACAGCTAACTATGGCTACACCTTC
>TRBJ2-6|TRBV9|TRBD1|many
CASSVPAPGQVISGANVLTF
TGTGCCAGCAGCGTCCCCGCACCGGGACAGGTGATCTCTGGGGCCAACGTCCTGACTTTC
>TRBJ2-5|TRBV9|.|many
CASSSSGAPLETQYF
TGTGCCAGCAGCTCCTCGGGGGCCCCCCTGGAGACCCAGTACTTC
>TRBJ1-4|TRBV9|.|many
CASSVDPGLNEKLFF
TGTGCCAGCAGCGTAGATCCAGGATTAAATGAAAAACTGTTTTTT
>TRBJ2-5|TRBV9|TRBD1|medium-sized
CASSVARTGVRETQYF
TGTGCCAGCAGCGTAGCTAGGACAGGAGTGCGGGAGACCCAGTACTTC
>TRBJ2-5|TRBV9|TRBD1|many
CASSEIQGARETQYF
TGTGCCAGCAGCGAGATACAGGGGGCTAGGGAGACCCAGTACTTC
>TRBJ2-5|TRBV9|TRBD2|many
CASSVDGGGAVETQYF
TGTGCCAGCAGCGTAGACGGCGGGGGGGCCGTCGAGACCCAGTACTTC
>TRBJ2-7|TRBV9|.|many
CASSVSSSNEQYF
TGTGCCAGCAGCGTATCCAGCTCCAACGAGCAGTACTTC
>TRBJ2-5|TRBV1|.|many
CTSSQSQETQYF
TGCACCAGCAGCCAATCCCAAGAGACCCAGTACTTC
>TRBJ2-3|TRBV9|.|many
CASSATRTDTQYF
TGTGCCAGCAGCGCGACACGCACAGATACGCAGTATTTT
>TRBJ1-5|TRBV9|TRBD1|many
CASSASGTDYQPQHF
TGTGCCAGCAGCGCATCCGGGACAGACTATCAGCCCCAGCATTTT
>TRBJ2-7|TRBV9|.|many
CASSPGTQYEQYF
TGTGCCAGCAGCCCCGGAACTCAATACGAGCAGTACTTC
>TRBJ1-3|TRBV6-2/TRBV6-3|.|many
CASTLKIGFSGNTIYF
TGTGCCAGCACTCTAAAGATTGGGTTCTCTGGAAACACCATATATTTT
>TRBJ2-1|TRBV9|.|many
CASSVETEYNEQFF
TGTGCCAGCAGCGTAGAGACAGAGTACAATGAGCAGTTCTTC
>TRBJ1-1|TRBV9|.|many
CASSANRVGGEAFF
TGTGCCAGCAGCGCAAACAGGGTCGGGGGTGAAGCTTTCTTT
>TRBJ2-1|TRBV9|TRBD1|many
CASSVGGTGAYNEQFF
TGTGCCAGCAGCGTGGGGGGGACAGGGGCCTACAATGAGCAGTTCTTC
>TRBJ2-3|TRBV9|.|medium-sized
CASRDGSTDTQYF
TGTGCCAGCAGGGACGGGAGCACAGATACGCAGTATTTT
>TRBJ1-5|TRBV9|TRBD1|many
CASTRTGETPNQPQHF
TGTGCCAGCACAAGGACAGGCGAAACACCTAATCAGCCCCAGCATTTT
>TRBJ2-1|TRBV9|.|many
CASSPRLAELNNEQFF
TGTGCCAGCAGCCCGAGGCTAGCTGAATTAAACAATGAGCAGTTCTTC
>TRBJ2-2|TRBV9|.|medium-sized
CASRGTGELFF
TGTGCCAGCCGGGGTACCGGGGAGCTGTTTTTT
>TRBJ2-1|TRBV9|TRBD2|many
CASSPAGADEQFF
TGTGCCAGCAGCCCAGCGGGGGCGGATGAGCAGTTCTTC
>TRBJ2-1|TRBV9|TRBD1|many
CASSVGGTGTYNEQFF
TGTGCCAGCAGCGTAGGGGGGACAGGGACCTACAATGAGCAGTTCTTC
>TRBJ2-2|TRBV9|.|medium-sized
CASRPGTTNTGELFF
TGTGCCAGCAGACCTGGGACCACAAACACCGGGGAGCTGTTTTTT
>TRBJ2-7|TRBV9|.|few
CASSVGGTPLGEQYF
TGTGCCAGCAGCGTAGGCGGGACACCTCTCGGTGAGCAGTACTTC
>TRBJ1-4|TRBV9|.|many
CASSVDWGGGEKLFF
TGTGCCAGCAGCGTAGATTGGGGAGGAGGTGAAAAACTGTTTTTT
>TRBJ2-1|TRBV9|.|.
CASSETGTPSYNEQFF
TGTGCCAGCAGCGAAACCGGGACTCCCTCCTACAATGAGCAGTTCTTC
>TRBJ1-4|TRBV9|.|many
CASSVSGTTNEKLFF
TGTGCCAGCAGCGTCAGTGGGACAACTAATGAAAAACTGTTTTTT
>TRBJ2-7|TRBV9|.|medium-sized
CASSVRVGSEQYF
TGTGCCAGCAGCGTACGAGTAGGCTCCGAGCAGTACTTC
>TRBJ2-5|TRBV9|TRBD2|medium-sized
CASSVASGREETQYF
TGTGCCAGCAGCGTAGCTAGCGGGAGGGAAGAGACCCAGTACTTC
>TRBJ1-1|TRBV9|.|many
CASSLGGSNTEAFF
TGTGCCAGCAGCCTGGGGGGCTCAAACACTGAAGCTTTCTTT
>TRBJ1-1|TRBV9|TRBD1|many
CASSPPDRGGTEAFF
TGTGCCAGCAGCCCCCCCGACAGGGGCGGCACTGAAGCTTTCTTT
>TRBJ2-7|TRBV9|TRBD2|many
CASSVTSAYEQYF
TGTGCCAGCAGCGTAACTAGCGCCTACGAGCAGTACTTC
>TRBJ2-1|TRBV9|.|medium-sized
CASSESGLAVNEQFF
TGTGCCAGCAGCGAGAGCGGCCTAGCTGTAAATGAGCAGTTCTTC
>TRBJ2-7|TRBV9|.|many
CASSVDGGTGYEQYF
TGTGCCAGCAGCGTAGATGGGGGGACTGGCTACGAGCAGTACTTC
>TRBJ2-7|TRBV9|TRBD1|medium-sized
CASSTGQNYEQYF
TGTGCCAGCAGCACGGGACAGAACTACGAGCAGTACTTC
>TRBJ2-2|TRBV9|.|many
CASSHLEGGLNTGELFF
TGTGCCAGCAGCCACCTCGAGGGGGGGCTCAATACCGGGGAGCTGTTTTTT
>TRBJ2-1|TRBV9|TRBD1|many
CASSVGDSSYNEQFF
TGTGCCAGCAGCGTAGGGGACAGCTCCTACAATGAGCAGTTCTTC